This entry describes one TCR beta chain. The sample originates from a study of blood T cell repertoires in COVID-19. In the study overall: COVID-19 samples from acute and convalescent phases originated in the United States, Italy and Spain. Sources were T cells, B-cell-depleted T cells, or PBMCs; the material itself was cDNA or gDNA.

Original handling: From reference gene primer amplification, estimates of nucleated cell counts were derived. The protocol was immunoSEQ multiplex PCR, while the TCRdb copy is restricted to in-frame clones and leaves out a portion. V and J calls and clone size are given by that table; D and trimming were obtained from the DNA. The sample carries over 45,000 clones, 82% recorded once. The germline gives CDR1 MNHEY, CDR2 SVGAGI. This CDR3 region has 13 residues. Trimming cost V 6 bases and J 6 bases, with 14 bases left between them. The chain uses TRBV6-5 and TRBJ1-2; tentatively, D is TRBD1 (6 bases). This receptor was identified in a woman older than 75 with acute or convalescent COVID-19. The material sequenced was peripheral blood. The CDR3 is CASRDTGFDGYTF. CDR3 DNA sequence: TGTGCCAGCAGAGACACAGGGTTCGATGGCTACACCTTC.